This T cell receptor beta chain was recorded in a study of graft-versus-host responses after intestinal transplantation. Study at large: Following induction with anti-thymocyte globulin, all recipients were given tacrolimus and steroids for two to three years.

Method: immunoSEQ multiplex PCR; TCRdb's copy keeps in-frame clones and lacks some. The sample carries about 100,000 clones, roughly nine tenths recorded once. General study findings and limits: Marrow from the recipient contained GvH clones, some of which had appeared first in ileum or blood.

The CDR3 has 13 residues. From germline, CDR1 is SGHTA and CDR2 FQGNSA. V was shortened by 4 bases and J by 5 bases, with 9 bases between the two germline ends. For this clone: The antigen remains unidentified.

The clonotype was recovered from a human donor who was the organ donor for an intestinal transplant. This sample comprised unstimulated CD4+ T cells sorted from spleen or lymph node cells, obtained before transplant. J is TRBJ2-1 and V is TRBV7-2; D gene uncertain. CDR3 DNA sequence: TGTGCCAGCAGCTCTGAGATGGACAATGAGCAGTTCTTC. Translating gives CASSSEMDNEQFF.